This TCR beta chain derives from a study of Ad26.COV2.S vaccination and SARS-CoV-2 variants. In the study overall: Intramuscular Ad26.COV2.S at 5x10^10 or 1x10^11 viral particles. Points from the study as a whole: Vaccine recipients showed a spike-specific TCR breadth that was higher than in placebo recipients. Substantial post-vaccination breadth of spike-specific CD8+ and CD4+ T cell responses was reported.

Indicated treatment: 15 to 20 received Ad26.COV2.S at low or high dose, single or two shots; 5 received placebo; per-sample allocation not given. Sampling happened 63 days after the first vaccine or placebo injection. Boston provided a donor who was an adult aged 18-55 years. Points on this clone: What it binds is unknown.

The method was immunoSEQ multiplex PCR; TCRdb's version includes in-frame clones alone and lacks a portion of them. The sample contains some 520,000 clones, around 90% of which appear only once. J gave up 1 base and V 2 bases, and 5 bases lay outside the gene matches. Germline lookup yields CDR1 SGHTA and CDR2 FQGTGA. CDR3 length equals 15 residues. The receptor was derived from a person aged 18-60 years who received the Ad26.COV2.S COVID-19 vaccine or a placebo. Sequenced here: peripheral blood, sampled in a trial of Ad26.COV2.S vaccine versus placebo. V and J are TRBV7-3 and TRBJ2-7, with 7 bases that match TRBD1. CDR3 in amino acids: CASSLQGTVSYEQYF. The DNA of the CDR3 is TGTGCCAGCAGCTTACAGGGGACAGTTTCCTACGAGCAGTACTTC.